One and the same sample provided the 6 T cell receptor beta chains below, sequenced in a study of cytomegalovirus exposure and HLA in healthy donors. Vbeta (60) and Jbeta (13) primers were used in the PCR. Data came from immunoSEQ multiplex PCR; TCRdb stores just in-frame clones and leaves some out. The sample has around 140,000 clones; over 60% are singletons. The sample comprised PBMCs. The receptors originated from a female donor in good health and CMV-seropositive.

The CDR3 loop is CASSRQGMNTEAFF. The CDR3 bases are TGCGCCAGCAGCCGACAGGGGATGAACACTGAAGCTTTCTTT. The gene calls are TRBV5-1 and TRBJ1-1; 8 nucleotides agree with TRBD1. Germline values: CDR1 SGHRS, CDR2 YFSETQ. CDR3 length: 14 amino acids. After removal of 4 bases from V and 0 bases from J, the junction contained 2 bases not matched to a gene.

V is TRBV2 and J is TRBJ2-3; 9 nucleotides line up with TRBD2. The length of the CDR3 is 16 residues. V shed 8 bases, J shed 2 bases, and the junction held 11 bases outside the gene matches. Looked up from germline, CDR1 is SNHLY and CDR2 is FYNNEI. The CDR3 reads CASGGALAGVTDTQYF. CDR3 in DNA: TGTGCCAGCGGGGGGGCCTTAGCGGGAGTCACAGATACGCAGTATTTT.

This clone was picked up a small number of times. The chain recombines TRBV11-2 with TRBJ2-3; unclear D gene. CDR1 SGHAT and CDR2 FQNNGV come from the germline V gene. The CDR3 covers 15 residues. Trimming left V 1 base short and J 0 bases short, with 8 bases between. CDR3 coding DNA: TGTGCCAGCAGCTTAGTAGTCTCTAGCACAGATACGCAGTATTTT. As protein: CASSLVVSSTDTQYF.

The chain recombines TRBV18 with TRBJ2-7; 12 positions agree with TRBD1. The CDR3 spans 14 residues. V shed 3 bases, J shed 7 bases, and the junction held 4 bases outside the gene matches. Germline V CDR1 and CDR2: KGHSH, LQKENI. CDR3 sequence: CASSPGTGGREQYF. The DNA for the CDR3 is TGTGCCAGCTCACCCGGGACAGGGGGCCGGGAGCAGTACTTC. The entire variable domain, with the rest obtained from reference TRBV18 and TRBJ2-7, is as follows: NAGVMQNPRHLVRRRGQEARLRCSPMKGHSHVYWYRQLPEEGLKFMVYLQKENIIDESGMPKERFSAEFPKEGPSILRIQQVVRGDSAAYFCASSPGTGGREQYFGPGTRLTVT.

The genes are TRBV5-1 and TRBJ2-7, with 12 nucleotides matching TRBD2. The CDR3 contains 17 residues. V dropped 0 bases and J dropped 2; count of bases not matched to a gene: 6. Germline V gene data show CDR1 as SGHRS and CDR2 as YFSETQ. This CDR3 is CASSLATSGGLAYEQYF. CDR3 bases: TGCGCCAGCAGCTTGGCTACTAGCGGGGGGCTCGCCTACGAGCAGTACTTC.

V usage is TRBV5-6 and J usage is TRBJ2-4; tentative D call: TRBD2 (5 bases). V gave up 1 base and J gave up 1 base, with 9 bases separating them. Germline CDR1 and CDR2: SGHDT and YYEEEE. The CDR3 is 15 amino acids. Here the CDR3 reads CASSLLTGAKNIQYF. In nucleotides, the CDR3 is TGTGCCAGCAGCTTGCTTACGGGGGCCAAAAACATTCAGTACTTC. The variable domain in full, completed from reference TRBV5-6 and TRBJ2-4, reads DAGVTQSPTHLIKTRGQQVTLRCSPKSGHDTVSWYQQALGQGPQFIFQYYEEEERQRGNFPDRFSGHQFPNYSSELNVNALLLGDSALYLCASSLLTGAKNIQYFGAGTRLSVL.